This TCR beta chain stems from a study of a mutant IDH1 vaccine in newly diagnosed glioma. The wider study: Former treatment meant radiotherapy, temozolomide, or both; the majority had gotten both.

Findings and limits, study-wide: With respect to changes in top peripheral T cell clonotypes, pseudoprogression seemed unrelated. The occurrence of vaccine-induced immune responses was seen in around 94% of patients.

A word on this clone: The antigen is unknown.

There are 14 residues in the CDR3. V dropped 2 bases and J dropped 5 bases, with 12 bases sitting between them. Noted time point: baseline, week 1 (first vaccination visit). The treatment denotes: pre-vaccination baseline after standard-of-care therapy. The method was immunoSEQ multiplex PCR; TCRdb's version includes in-frame clones alone and lacks a portion of them. The sample holds about 92,000 clones, under 90% seen once. The sample here was PBMCs, taken from a glioma patient treated with radiotherapy, temozolomide or both. The chain recombines TRBV23-1 with TRBJ1-2; D may be TRBD1 (5 bases). TRBV23-1 qualifies as an ORF whose function is uncertain. The TCR originated in a woman aged 50 to 60 with glioma. The CDR3: CASSQGGIRYGYTF. CDR3 nucleotide sequence: TGCGCCAGCAGTCAAGGGGGTATAAGGTATGGCTACACCTTC.